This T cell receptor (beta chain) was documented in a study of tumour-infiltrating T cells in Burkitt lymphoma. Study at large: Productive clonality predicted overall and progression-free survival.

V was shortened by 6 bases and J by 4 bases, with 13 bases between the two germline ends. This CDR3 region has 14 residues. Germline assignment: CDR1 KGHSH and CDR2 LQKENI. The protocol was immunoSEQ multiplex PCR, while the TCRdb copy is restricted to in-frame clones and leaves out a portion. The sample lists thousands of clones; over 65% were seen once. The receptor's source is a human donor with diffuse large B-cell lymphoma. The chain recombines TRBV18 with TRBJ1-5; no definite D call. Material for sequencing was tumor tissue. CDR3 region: CASSPDVGNQPQHF. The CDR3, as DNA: TGTGCCAGCTCCCCGGACGTGGGGAATCAGCCCCAGCATTTT.